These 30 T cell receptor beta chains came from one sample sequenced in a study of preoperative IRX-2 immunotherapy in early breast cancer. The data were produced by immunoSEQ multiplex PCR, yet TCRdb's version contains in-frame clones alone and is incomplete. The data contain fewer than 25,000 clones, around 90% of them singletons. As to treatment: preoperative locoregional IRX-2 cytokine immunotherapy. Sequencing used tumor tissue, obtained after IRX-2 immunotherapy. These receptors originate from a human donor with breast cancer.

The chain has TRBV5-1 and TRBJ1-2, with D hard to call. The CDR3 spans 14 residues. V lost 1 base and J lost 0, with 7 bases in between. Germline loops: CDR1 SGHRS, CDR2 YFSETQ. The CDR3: CASSLSGANYGYTF. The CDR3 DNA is TGCGCCAGCAGCTTGAGCGGGGCTAACTATGGCTACACCTTC.

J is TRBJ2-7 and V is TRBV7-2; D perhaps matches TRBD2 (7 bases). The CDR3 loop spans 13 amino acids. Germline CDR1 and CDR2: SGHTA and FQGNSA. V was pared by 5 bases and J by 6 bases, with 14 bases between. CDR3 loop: CASSRGALGEQYF. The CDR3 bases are TGTGCCAGCAGCCGGGGGGCCCTGGGCGAGCAGTACTTC.

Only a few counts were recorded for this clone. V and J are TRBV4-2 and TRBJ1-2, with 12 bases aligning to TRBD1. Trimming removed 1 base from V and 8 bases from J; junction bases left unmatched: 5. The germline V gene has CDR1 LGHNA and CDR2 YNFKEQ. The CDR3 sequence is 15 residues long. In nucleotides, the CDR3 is TGTGCCAGCAGCCAAGCCGGGACAGGGGGCTGGGGCTACACCTTC. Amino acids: CASSQAGTGGWGYTF.

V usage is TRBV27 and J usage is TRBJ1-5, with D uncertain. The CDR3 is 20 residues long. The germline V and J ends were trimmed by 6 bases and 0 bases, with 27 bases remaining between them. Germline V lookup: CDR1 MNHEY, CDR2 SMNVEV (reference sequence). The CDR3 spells CASRKPPGRSSKHSNQPQHF. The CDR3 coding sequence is TGTGCCAGCAGGAAACCTCCAGGACGGAGCTCCAAACATAGCAATCAGCCCCAGCATTTT.

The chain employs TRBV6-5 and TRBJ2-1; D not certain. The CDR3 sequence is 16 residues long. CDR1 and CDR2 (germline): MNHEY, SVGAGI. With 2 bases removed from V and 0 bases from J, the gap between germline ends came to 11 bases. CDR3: CASSYGRQNSYNEQFF. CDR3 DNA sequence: TGTGCCAGCAGTTACGGCAGGCAAAACTCCTACAATGAGCAGTTCTTC.

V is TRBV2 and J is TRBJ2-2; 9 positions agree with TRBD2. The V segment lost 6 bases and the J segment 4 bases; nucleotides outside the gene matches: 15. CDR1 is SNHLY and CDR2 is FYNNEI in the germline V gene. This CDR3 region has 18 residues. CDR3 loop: CASRGPLRGGLGTGELFF. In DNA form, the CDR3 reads TGTGCCAGCAGGGGCCCCTTGCGGGGGGGCCTTGGCACCGGGGAGCTGTTTTTT.

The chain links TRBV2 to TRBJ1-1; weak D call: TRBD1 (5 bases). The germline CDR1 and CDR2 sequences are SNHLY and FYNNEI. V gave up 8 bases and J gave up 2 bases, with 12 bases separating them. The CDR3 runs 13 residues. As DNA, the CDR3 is TGTGCCAGCGGCCGGGACTTAAACACTGAAGCTTTCTTT. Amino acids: CASGRDLNTEAFF.

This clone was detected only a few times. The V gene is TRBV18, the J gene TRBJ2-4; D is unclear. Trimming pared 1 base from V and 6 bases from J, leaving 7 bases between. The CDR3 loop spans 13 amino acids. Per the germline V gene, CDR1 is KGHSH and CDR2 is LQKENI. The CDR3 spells CASSPRDVNIQYF. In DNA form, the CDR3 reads TGTGCCAGCTCACCACGGGATGTAAACATTCAGTACTTC.

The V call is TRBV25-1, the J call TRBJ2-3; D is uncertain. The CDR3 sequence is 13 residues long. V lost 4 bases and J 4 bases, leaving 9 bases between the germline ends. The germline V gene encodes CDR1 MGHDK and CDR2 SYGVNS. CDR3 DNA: TGTGCCAGCAGTGTCGAGCTGCCAGATACGCAGTATTTT. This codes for CASSVELPDTQYF.

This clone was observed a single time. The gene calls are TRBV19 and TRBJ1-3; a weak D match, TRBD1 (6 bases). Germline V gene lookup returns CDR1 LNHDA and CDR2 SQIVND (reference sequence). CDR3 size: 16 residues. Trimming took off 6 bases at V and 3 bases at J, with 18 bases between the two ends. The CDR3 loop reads CASSTLSRGVGNTIYF. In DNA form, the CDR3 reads TGTGCCAGTAGCACGTTGAGCAGGGGAGTTGGAAACACCATATATTTT.

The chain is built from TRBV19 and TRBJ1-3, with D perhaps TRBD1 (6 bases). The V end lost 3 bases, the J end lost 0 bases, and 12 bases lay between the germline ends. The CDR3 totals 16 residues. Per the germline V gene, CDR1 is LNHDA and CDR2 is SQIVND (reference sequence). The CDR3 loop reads CASSMPGQYSGNTIYF. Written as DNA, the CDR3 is TGTGCCAGTAGTATGCCCGGACAGTACTCTGGAAACACCATATATTTT.

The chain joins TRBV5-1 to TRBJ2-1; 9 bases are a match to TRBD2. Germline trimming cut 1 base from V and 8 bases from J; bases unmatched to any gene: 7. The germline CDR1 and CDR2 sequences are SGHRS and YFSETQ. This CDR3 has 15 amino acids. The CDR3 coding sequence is TGCGCCAGCAGCTTGATCCGCGGGGGGGCATATGAGCAGTTCTTC. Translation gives CASSLIRGGAYEQFF.

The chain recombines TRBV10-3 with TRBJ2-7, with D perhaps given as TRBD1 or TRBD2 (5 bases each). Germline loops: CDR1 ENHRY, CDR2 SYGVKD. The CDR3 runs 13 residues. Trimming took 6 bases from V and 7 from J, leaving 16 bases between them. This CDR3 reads CAIRGTSWGEQYV. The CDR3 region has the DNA TGTGCCATCAGGGGGACCAGCTGGGGGGAGCAGTACGTC.

The CDR3 DNA reads as TGTGCCAGCAGTTACTCTGGTTTTGCTTTCTTT. As protein: CASSYSGFAFF. The chain carries TRBV6-5 and TRBJ1-1, with D uncertain. This CDR3 is built from 11 residues. V was clipped by 0 bases and J by 11 bases, with 7 bases between them. The germline gives CDR1 MNHEY, CDR2 SVGAGI.

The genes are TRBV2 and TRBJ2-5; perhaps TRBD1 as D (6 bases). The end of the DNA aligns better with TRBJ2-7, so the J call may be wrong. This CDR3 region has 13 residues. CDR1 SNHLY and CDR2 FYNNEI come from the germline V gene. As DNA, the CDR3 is TGTGCCAGCAGTGGACAGGTGGTCTACGAGCAGTACTTC. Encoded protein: CASSGQVVYEQYF.

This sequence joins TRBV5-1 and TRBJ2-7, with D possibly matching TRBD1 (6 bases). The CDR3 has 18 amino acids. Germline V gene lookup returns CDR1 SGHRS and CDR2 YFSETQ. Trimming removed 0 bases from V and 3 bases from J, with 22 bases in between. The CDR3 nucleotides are TGCGCCAGCAGCTTGGCCTCGGGGCACCCAGGGGCCATCTACGAGCAGTACTTC. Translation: CASSLASGHPGAIYEQYF. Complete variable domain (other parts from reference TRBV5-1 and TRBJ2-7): KAGVTQTPRYLIKTRGQQVTLSCSPISGHRSVSWYQQTPGQGLQFLFEYFSETQRNKGNFPGRFSGRQFSNSRSEMNVSTLELGDSALYLCASSLASGHPGAIYEQYFGPGTRLTVT.

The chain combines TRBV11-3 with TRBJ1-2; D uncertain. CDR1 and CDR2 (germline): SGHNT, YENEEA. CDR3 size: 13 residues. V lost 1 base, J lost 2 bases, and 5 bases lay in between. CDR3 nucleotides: TGTGCCAGCAGCTTAGTGGCAAACTATGGCTACACCTTC. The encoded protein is CASSLVANYGYTF.

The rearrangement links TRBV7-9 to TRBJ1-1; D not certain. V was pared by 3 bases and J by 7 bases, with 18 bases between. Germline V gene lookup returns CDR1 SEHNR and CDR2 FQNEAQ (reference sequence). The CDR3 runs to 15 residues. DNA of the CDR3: TGTGCCAGCAGCTTCCAAATGGGCCAGTTCGGTGAAGCTTTCTTT. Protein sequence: CASSFQMGQFGEAFF.

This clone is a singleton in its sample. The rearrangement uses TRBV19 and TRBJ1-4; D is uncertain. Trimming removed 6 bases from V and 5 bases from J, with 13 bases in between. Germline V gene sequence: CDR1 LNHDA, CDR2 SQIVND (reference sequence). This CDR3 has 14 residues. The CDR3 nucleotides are TGTGCCAGTAGCTCCAGTAGGCAAAATGAAAAACTGTTTTTT. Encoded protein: CASSSSRQNEKLFF. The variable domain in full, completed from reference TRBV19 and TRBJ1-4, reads DGGITQSPKYLFRKEGQNVTLSCEQNLNHDAMYWYRQDPGQGLRLIYYSQIVNDFQKGDIAEGYSVSREKKESFPLTVTSAQKNPTAFYLCASSSSRQNEKLFFGSGTQLSVL.

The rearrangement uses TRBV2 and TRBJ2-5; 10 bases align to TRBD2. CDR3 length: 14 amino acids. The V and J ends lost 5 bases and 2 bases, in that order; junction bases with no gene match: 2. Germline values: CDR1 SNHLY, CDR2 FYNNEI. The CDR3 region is CASSLLAGQETQYF. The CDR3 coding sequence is TGTGCCAGCAGTTTACTAGCGGGGCAAGAGACCCAGTACTTC.

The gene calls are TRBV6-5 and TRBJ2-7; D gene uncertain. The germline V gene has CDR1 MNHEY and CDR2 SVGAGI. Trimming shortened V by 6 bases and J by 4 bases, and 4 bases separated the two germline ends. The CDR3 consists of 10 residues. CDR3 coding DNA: TGTGCCAGCAGGGGTTACGAGCAGTACGTC. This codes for CASRGYEQYV.

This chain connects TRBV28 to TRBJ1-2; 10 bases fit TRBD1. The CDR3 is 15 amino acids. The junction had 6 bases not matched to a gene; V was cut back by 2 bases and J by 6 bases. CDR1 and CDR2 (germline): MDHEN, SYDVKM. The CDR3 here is CASSLLVGTGDGYTF. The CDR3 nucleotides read TGTGCCAGCAGTTTACTCGTCGGGACAGGGGATGGCTACACCTTC.

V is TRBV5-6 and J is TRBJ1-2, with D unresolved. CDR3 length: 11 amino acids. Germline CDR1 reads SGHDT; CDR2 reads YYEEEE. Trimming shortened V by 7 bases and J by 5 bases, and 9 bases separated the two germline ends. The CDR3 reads CASSEGYGYTF. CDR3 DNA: TGTGCCAGCTCCGAAGGGTATGGCTACACCTTC.

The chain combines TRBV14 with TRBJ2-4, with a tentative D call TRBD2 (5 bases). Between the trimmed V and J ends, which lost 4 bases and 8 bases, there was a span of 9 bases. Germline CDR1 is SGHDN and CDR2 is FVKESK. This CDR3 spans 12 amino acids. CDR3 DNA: TGTGCCAGCAGCCCCCACGGGGACATTCAGTACTTC. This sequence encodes CASSPHGDIQYF. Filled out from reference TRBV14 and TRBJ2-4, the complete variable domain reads EAGVTQFPSHSVIEKGQTVTLRCDPISGHDNLYWYRRVMGKEIKFLLHFVKESKQDESGMPNNRFLAERTGGTYSTLKVQPAELEDSGVYFCASSPHGDIQYFGAGTRLSVL.

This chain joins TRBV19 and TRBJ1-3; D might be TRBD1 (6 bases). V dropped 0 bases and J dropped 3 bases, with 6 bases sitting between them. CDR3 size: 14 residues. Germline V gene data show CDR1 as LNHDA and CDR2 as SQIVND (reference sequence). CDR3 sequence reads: CASSIETGGNTIYF. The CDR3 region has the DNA TGTGCCAGTAGTATAGAGACAGGTGGAAACACCATATATTTT.

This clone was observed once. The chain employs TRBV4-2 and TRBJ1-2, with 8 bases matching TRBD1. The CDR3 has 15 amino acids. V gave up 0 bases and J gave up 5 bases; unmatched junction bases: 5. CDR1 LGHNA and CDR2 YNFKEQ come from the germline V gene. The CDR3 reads CASSQEVDRGYGYTF. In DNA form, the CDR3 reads TGTGCCAGCAGCCAAGAGGTTGACAGGGGTTATGGCTACACCTTC.

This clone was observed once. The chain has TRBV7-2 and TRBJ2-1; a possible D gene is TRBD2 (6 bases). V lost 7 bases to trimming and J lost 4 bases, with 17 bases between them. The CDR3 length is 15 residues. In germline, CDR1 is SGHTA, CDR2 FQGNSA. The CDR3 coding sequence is TGTGCCAGCACCCGAGGAGGGGCTCGATACAATGAGCAGTTCTTC. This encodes CASTRGGARYNEQFF.

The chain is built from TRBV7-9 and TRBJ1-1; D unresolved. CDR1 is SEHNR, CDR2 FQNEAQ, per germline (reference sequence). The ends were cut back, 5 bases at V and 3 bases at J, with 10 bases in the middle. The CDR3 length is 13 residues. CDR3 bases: TGTGCCAGCAGCAAGGAGGTGGACACTGAAGCTTTCTTT. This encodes CASSKEVDTEAFF.

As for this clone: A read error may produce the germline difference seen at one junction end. CDR3 sequence reads: CASSQGSVGGPGRTF. The CDR3 bases are TGCGCCAGCAGCCAAGGGTCCGTCGGGGGGCCGGGGCGTACCTTT. The chain combines TRBV4-1 with TRBJ1-1; tentative D call: TRBD1 (6 bases). The CDR3 consists of 15 residues. CDR1 is MGHRA and CDR2 is YSYEKL in the germline V gene.

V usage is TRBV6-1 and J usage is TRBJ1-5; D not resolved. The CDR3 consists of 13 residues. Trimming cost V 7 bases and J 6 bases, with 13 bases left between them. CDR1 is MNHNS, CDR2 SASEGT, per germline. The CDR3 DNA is TGTGCCAGCAAGGAAAAAGGCCCTCAGCCCCAGCATTTT. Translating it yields CASKEKGPQPQHF.